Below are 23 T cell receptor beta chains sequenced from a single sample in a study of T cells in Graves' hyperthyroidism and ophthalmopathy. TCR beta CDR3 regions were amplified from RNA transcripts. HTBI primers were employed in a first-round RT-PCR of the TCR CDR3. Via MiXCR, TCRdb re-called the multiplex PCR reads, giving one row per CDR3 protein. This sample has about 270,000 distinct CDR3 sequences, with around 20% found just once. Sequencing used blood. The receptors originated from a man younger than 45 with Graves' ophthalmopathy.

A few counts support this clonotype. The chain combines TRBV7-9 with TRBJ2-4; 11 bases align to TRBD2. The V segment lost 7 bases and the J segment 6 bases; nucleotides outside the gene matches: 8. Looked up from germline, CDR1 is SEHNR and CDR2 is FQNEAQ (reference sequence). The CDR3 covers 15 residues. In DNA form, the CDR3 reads TGTGCCAGCAACCCTTCCGGGACTAGCGGAAACATTCAGTACTTC. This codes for CASNPSGTSGNIQYF.

Here the CDR3 reads CASSQGPTHQYQPQHF. The CDR3 nucleotides read TGCGCCAGCAGCCAGGGACCCACACATCAGTATCAGCCCCAGCATTTT. V is TRBV4-1 and J is TRBJ1-5, with D possibly being TRBD1 (5 bases). The CDR3 loop spans 16 amino acids. The V end lost 3 bases, the J end lost 5 bases, and 17 bases lay between the germline ends. Germline CDR1 MGHRA, CDR2 YSYEKL.

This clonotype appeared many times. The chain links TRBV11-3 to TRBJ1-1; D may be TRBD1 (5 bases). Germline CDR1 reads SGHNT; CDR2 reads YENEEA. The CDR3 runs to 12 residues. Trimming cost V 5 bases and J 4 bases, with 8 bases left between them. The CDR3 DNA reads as TGTGCCAGCAGCCCGGGGGGCACTGAAGCTTTCTTT. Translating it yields CASSPGGTEAFF.

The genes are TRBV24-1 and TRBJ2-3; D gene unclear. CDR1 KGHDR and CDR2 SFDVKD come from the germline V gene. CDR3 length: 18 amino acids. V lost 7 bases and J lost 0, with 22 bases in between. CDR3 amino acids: CATRPRVRARTSTDTQYF. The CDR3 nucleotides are TGTGCCACCAGGCCCCGGGTCCGTGCTCGAACTAGCACAGATACGCAGTATTTT.

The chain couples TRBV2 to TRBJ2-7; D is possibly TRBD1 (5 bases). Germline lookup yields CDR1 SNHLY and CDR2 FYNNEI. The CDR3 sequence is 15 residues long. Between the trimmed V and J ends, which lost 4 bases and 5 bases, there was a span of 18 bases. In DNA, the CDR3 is TGTGCCAGCAGTGGGAGACAGATAGCTTCTAACGAGCAGTACTTC. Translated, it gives CASSGRQIASNEQYF. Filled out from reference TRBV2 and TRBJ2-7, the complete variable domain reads EPEVTQTPSHQVTQMGQEVILRCVPISNHLYFYWYRQILGQKVEFLVSFYNNEISEKSEIFDDQFSVERPDGSNFTLKIRSTKLEDSAMYFCASSGRQIASNEQYFGPGTRLTVT.

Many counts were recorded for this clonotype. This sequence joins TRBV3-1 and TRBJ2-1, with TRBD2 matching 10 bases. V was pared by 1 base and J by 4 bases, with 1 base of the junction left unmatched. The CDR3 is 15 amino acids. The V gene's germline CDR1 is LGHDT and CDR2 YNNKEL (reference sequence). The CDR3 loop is CASSQVAGGYNEQFF. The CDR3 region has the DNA TGTGCCAGCAGCCAAGTAGCGGGAGGATACAATGAGCAGTTCTTC.

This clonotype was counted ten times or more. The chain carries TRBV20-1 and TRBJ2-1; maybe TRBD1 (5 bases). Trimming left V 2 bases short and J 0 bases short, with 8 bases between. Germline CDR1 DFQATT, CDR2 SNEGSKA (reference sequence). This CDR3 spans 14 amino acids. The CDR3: CSARSTVSYNEQFF. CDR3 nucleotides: TGCAGTGCTAGATCGACAGTCTCCTACAATGAGCAGTTCTTC.

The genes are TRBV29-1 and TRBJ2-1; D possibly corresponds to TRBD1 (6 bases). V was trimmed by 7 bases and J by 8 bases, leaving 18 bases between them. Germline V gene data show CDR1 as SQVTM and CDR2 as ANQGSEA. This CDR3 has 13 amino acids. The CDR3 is CSGRYRDYDEQFF. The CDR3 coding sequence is TGCAGCGGACGTTACAGGGATTACGATGAGCAGTTCTTC.

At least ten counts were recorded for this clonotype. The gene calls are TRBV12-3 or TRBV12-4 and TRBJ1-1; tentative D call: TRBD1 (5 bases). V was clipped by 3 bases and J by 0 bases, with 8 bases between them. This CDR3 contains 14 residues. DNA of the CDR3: TGTGCCAGCAGTTTTGGGGGGATGAACACTGAAGCTTTCTTT. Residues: CASSFGGMNTEAFF.

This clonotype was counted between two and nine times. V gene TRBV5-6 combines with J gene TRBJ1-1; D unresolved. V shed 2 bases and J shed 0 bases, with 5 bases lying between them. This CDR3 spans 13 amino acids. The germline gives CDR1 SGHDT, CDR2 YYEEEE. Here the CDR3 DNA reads TGTGCCAGCAGCTTTTCCATGAACACTGAAGCTTTCTTT. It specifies CASSFSMNTEAFF.

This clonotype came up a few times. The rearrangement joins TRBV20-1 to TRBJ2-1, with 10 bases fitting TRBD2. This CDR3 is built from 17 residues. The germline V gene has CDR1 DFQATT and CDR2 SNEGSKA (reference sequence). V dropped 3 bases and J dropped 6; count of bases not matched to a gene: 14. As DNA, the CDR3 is TGCAGTGCTAGGGCGGTCTACCTAGCGGGAGTCGGCAATGAGCAGTTCTTC. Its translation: CSARAVYLAGVGNEQFF.

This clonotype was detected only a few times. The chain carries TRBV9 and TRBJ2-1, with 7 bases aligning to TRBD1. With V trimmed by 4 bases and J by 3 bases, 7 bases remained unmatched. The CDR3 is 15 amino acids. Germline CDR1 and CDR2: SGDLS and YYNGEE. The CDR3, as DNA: TGTGCCAGCAGCCTAAGGACAGGTGACTACAATGAGCAGTTCTTC. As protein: CASSLRTGDYNEQFF.

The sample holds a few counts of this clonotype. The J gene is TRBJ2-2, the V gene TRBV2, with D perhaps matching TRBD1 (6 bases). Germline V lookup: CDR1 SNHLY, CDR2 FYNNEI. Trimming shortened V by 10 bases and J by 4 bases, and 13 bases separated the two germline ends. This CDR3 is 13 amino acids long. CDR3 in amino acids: CATLTGPTGELFF. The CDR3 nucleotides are TGTGCCACGCTGACAGGTCCCACCGGGGAGCTGTTTTTT.

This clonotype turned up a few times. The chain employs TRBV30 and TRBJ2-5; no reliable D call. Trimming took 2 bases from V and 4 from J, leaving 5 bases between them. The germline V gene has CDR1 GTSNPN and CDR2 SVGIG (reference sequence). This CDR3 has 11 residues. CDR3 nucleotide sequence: TGTGCCTGGAGTTTCGGAGAGACCCAGTACTTC. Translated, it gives CAWSFGETQYF.

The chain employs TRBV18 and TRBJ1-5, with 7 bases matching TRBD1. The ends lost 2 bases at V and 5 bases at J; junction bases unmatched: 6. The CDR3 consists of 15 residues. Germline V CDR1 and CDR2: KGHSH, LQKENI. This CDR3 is CASSPIQGPDQPQHF. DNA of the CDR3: TGTGCCAGCTCACCAATACAGGGGCCCGATCAGCCCCAGCATTTT.

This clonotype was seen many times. The CDR3 loop reads CASTGGTSGNDEQFF. In DNA form, the CDR3 reads TGTGCCAGCACGGGGGGGACTAGCGGGAACGATGAGCAGTTCTTC. This sequence joins TRBV27 and TRBJ2-1; TRBD2 agrees at 13 bases. Trimming removed 7 bases from V and 8 bases from J; junction bases left unmatched: 8. The V gene's germline CDR1 is MNHEY and CDR2 SMNVEV (reference sequence). This CDR3 is built from 15 residues.

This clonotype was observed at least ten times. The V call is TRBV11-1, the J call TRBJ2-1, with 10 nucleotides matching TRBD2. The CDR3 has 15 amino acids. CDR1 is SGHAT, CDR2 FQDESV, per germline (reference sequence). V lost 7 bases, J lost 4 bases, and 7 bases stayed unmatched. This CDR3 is CASTRRTSGYNEQFF. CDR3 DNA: TGTGCCAGCACCCGAAGGACTAGCGGTTACAATGAGCAGTTCTTC.

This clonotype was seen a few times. The CDR3 region has the DNA TGTGCCAGCAGGCAGGGAACAGGGAACTCCTACGAGCAGTACTTC. Translated: CASRQGTGNSYEQYF. V gene TRBV4-2 combines with J gene TRBJ2-7; D may be TRBD1 (6 bases). The V end was cut by 6 bases, the J end by 0 bases, with 15 bases between. Germline V gene lookup returns CDR1 LGHNA and CDR2 YNFKEQ. This CDR3 region has 15 residues.

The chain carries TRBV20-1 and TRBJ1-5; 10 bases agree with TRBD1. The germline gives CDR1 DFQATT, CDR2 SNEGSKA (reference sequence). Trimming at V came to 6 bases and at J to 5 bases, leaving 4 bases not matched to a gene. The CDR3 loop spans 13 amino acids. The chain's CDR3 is CSAGTGVHQPQHF. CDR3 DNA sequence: TGCAGTGCGGGGACAGGGGTTCATCAGCCCCAGCATTTT.

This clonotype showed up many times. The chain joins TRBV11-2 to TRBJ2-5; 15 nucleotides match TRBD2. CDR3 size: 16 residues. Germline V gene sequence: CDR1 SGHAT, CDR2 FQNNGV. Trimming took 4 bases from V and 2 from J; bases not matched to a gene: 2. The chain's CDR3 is CASSSGLAGGQETQYF. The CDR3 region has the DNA TGTGCCAGCAGCTCGGGACTAGCGGGGGGACAAGAGACCCAGTACTTC.

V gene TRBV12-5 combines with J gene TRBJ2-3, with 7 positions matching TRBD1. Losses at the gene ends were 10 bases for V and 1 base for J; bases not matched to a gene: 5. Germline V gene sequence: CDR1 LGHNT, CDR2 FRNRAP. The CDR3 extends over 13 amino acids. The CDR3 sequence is CATMQGGTDTQYF. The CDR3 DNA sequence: TGTGCTACGATGCAGGGGGGCACAGATACGCAGTATTTT.

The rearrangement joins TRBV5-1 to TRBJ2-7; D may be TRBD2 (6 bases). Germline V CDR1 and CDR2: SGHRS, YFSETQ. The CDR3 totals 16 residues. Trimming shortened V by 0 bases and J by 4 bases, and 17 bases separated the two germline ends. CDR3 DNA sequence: TGCGCCAGCAGCTTGGGCCGGGAGACAGCAGGTTACGAGCAGTACTTC. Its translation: CASSLGRETAGYEQYF.

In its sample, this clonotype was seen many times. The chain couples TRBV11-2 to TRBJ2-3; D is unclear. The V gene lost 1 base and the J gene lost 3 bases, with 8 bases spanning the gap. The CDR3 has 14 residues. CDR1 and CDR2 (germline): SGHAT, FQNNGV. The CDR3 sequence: CASSLVPTTDTQYF. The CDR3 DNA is TGTGCCAGCAGCTTAGTCCCCACAACAGATACGCAGTATTTT.